This section outlines one T cell receptor beta chain sequence together with its context. The data stem from a study of blood T cell repertoires in COVID-19. The CDR3 spans 13 residues. V was pared by 7 bases and J by 5 bases, with 8 bases of the junction left unmatched. Germline CDR1 and CDR2: SQVTM and ANQGSEA. Sequencing used immunoSEQ multiplex PCR; TCRdb keeps in-frame clones, though not all of them. The sample holds 250,000 to 300,000 clones, approximately 91% seen once. Source material: peripheral blood. The TCR comes from a man aged 45 to 65 with acute or convalescent COVID-19. The V gene is TRBV29-1, the J gene TRBJ2-4, with 7 bases that match TRBD1. In DNA form, the CDR3 reads TGCAGCGCCGGCCGGGACAGCGAAAACATTCAGTACTTC. Protein sequence: CSAGRDSENIQYF.